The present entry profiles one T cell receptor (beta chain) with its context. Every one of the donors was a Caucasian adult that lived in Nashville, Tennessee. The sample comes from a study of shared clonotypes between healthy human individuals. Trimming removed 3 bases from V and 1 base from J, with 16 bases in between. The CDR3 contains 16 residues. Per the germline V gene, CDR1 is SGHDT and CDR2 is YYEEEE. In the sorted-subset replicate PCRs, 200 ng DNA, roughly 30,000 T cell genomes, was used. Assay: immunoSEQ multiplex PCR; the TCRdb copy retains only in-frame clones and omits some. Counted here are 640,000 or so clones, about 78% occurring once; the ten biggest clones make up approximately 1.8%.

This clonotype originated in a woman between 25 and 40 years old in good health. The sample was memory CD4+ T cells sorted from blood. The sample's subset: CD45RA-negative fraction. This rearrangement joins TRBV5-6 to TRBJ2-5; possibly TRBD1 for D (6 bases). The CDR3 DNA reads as TGTGCCAGCAGCTCCTTGGGCAGGACAGCCCAAGAGACCCAGTACTTC. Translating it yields CASSSLGRTAQETQYF.